This note documents a single T cell receptor (beta chain) sequence. Looked up from germline, CDR1 is MNHEY and CDR2 is SVGAGI. CDR3 length equals 15 residues. The V end lost 3 bases, the J end lost 0 bases, and 6 bases lay between the germline ends. The data are from a study of blood T cells in healthy people across ages. A J-beta primer mix and a sample-barcoded 5' primer were used in a second PCR of about 7 to 12 cycles. TCRdb re-analysed the 5' RACE reads in MiXCR, keeping a single row per CDR3 protein. Here the sample spans hundreds of thousands of distinct CDR3 sequences, 25% being singletons. This sample was also put to use in a study of T cells of mothers and their children. From that study: It was related mother-child pairs that showed slightly higher overlap than unrelated pairs, without reaching significance.

This chain joins TRBV6-5 and TRBJ2-6; D remains ambiguous. The sequencing input was blood. This TCR was sampled from a boy between 10 and 17 years old in good health. The CDR3 DNA is TGTGCCAGCAGTTATGGGATCTCTGGGGCCAACGTCCTGACTTTC. This codes for CASSYGISGANVLTF.